This record concerns one TCR beta chain sequence. This clone was seen once. Which antigen it targets is not known. Base qualities are not provided; no much larger clone lies one nucleotide away. The sample comes from a study of blood T cell repertoires in COVID-19 (dated by TCRdb to about 2020). Broadly, across the study: Samples covering the acute and convalescent phases of COVID-19 were provided by collaborators in the United States, Italy and Spain. The prospective study material was composed of cDNA or gDNA derived from T cells, B-cell-depleted T cells, or PBMCs. Deeply sampled blood TCRbeta repertoires from subjects exposed to, actively infected with, or recovered from COVID-19 were included in the dataset. The repertoires were made available in a free public database intended to serve as a resource for research on the immune response to SARS-CoV-2. Samples came from the ongoing ImmuneRACE study (first 160 participants) plus 1,254 subjects from 6 global collaborators. Sample metadata almost always included a de-identified subject ID, COVID-19 status, age in years and sex. Where HLA class I and class II types were available, the types were taken from metadata supplied by the sample provider, not from assay-based typing. Results the study describes overall, beyond this receptor: The amount of clinical and demographic metadata varied by source and participant and was provided uncurated.

The germline V gene (reference sequence) supplies CDR1 LNHDA and CDR2 SQIVND. Reading from cysteine to phenylalanine, the CDR3 counts 15 amino acids. The retained sequence is limited to the CDR3, 45 bases, with the frame set at the first base. V ends up 3 bases short and J 5 bases short, with an unmatched junction base count of 9. The immunoSEQ Assay, a bias-controlled multiplex PCR, was used to amplify TCRbeta CDR3 regions from genomic DNA. The authors' analysis ran thus. Nucleated cell counts per sample were estimated from amplification of reference gene primers within the assay. Sequence reads were collapsed and filtered to measure the absolute abundance of every unique TCRbeta CDR3 rearrangement. For each sample, productive Simpson clonality was calculated as the square root of Simpson's diversity index over productive rearrangements. The table comes from immuneACCESS by way of TCRdb, which keeps in-frame sequences with V and J called. Part of the clones is missing from these tables; in studies checked, under half for an unresolved V gene and the rest for unknown reasons. The DNA gave D and trimming, while V, J and clone size come from that table. Across this sample there are about 160,000 clones, with approximately 87% seen only once. The ten largest clonotypes hold more than 6.5% of the sample.

In the prospective study, participants were about 18 to 89 years old, resided in 25 or so geographic areas of the United States, and were enrolled through a virtual design. To assign participants to cohorts, the prospective study relied on clinical history that participants themselves reported in a screening survey and a study questionnaire. ImmuneRACE Cohort 3 recovered participants were defined by two consecutive negative NP/OP PCR tests, healthcare professional clearance, or symptom resolution. In the prospective study, mobile phlebotomists collected whole blood, serum and a nasopharyngeal or oropharyngeal swab from each participant. Additional blood draws and questionnaires over a roughly two-month period could optionally be provided by prospective study participants. Before DNA extraction, prospective study blood samples were shipped either frozen or at room temperature.

Specimen: PBMCs or T cells enriched from blood (not recorded which). The sequence links TRBV19 to TRBJ1-1, with 7 junctional bases fitting TRBD1. The source of this sequence is a woman between 45 and 65 years old who had recovered from COVID-19. The sequenced DNA is TGTGCCAGTAGTATCGCCCGACAGGGCGGAACTGAAGCTTTCTTT. This translates into CASSIARQGGTEAFF.